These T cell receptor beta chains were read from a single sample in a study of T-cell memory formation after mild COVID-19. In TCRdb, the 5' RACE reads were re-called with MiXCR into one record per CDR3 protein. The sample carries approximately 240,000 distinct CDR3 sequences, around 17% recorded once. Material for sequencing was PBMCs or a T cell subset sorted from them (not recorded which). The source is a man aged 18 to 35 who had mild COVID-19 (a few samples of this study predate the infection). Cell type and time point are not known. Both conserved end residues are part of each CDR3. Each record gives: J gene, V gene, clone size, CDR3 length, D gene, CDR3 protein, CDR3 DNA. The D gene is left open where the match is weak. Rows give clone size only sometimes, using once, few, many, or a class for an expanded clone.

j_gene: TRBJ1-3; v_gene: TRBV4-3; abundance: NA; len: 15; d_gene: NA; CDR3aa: CASSQVSGWGNTIYF; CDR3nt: TGCGCCAGCAGCCAAGTTTCAGGCTGGGGAAACACCATATATTTT
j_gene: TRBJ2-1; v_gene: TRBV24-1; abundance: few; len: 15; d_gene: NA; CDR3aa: CATAETHAQLNEQFF; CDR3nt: TGTGCCACCGCAGAGACACACGCACAACTCAATGAGCAGTTCTTC
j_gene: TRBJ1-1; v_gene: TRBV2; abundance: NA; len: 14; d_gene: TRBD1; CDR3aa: CASSRTGITSEAFF; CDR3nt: TGTGCCAGCAGTAGGACAGGGATAACATCTGAAGCTTTCTTT
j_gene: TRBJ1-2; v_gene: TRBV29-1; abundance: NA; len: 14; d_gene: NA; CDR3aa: CSVERDNALGGYTF; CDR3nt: TGCAGCGTTGAGAGGGACAATGCCTTGGGAGGCTACACCTTC
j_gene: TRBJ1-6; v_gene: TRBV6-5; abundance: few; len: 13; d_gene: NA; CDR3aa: CASTRLNYTPLHF; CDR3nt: TGTGCCAGCACCCGATTAAACTATACACCCCTCCACTTT
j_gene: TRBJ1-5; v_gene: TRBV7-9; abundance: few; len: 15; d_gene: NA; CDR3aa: CASSFGTDKYQPQHF; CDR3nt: TGTGCCAGCAGCTTCGGGACCGACAAGTATCAGCCCCAGCATTTT
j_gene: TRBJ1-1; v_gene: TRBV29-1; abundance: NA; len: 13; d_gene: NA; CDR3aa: CSVAYQGNTEAFF; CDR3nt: TGCAGCGTTGCCTACCAAGGGAACACTGAAGCTTTCTTT
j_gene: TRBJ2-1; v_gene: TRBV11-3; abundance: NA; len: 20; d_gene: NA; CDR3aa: CASSRARWDTSAGSYNEQFF; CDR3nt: TGTGCCAGCAGCCGCGCCCGATGGGACACCTCGGCGGGCTCCTACAATGAGCAGTTCTTC
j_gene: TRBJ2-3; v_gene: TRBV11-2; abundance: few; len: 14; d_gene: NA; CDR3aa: CASSLGLADDTQYF; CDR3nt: TGTGCCAGCAGCTTAGGGCTAGCTGACGATACGCAGTATTTT
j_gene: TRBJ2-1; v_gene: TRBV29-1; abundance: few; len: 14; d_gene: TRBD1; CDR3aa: CSVERDSNNNEQFF; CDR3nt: TGCAGCGTTGAACGGGACAGCAACAACAATGAGCAGTTCTTC
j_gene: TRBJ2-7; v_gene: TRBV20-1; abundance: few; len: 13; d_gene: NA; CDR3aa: CSARIQGLHEQYF; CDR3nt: TGCAGTGCTAGAATACAGGGCTTGCACGAGCAGTACTTC
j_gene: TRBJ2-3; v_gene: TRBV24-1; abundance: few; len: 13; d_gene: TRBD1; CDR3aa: CATSDRDRDTQYF; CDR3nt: TGTGCCACCAGTGATCGGGACAGGGATACGCAGTATTTT
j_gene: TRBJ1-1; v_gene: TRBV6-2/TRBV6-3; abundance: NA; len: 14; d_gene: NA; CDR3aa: CASLGVATQNEAFF; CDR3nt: TGTGCCAGCCTGGGCGTAGCTACTCAAAATGAAGCTTTCTTT
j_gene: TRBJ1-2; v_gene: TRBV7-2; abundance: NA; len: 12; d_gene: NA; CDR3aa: CASTLAGYGYTF; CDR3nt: TGTGCCAGCACCTTAGCGGGCTATGGCTACACCTTC
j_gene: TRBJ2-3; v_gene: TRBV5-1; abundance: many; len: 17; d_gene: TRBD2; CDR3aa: CASSKYLSGGAADTQYF; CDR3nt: TGCGCCAGCAGCAAATACCTTAGCGGGGGGGCCGCAGATACGCAGTATTTT
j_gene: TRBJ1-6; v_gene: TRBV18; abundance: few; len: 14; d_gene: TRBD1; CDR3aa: CASADRGRDSPLHF; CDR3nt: TGTGCCAGCGCCGACAGGGGCCGAGATTCACCCCTCCACTTT
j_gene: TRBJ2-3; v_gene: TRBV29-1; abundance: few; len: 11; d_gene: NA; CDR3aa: CSVASPDTQYF; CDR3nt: TGCAGCGTTGCCTCCCCAGATACGCAGTATTTT
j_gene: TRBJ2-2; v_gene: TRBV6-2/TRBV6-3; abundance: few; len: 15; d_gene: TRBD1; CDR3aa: CASTRTGGNTGELFF; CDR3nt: TGTGCCAGCACCCGGACAGGGGGCAACACCGGGGAGCTGTTTTTT